This T cell receptor beta chain was documented in a study of human T cells and chemical hapten exposure. Time point of the sample: patch test 2, 6 weeks after DPC sensitization. Described treatment: therapeutic diphenylcyclopropenone sensitization with weekly scalp DPC. Regarding the study as a whole: Expanded TCRs clustered into significantly more large CDR3 similarity groups than controls, the analysis revealed.

TCRdb ran MiXCR on the RACE reads and lists one entry per CDR3 protein. The profile shows about 380,000 distinct CDR3 sequences, around 6% of them singletons. In the case of this clonotype: Antigen unknown.

Trimming cost V 8 bases and J 6 bases, with 10 bases left between them. The CDR3 has 11 amino acids. Germline V lookup: CDR1 MNHNS, CDR2 SASEGT. Specimen: whole blood, collected in connection with sensitization to the hapten diphenylcyclopropenone (DPC). The sequence came from a woman younger than 35 with alopecia areata. Some clones in this sample may be carry-over from other donors' samples. This chain uses TRBV6-1 with TRBJ1-2; possible D gene TRBD1, 6 bases. CDR3: CASGQTDGYTF. In DNA form, the CDR3 reads TGTGCCAGCGGACAGACAGATGGCTACACCTTC.